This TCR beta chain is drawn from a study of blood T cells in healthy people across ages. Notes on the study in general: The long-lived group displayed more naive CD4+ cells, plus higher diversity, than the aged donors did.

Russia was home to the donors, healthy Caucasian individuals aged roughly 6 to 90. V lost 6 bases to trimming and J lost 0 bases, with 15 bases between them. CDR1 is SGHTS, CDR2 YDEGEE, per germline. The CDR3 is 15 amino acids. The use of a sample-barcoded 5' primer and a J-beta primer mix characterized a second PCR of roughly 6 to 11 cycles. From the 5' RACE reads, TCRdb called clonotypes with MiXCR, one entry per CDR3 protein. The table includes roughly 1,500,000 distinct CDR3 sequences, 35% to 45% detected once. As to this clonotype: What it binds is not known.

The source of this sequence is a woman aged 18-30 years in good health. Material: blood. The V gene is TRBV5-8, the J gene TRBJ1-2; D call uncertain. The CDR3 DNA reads TGTGCCAGCACTCAAGAGTTGGGAGCTAACTATGGCTACACCTTC. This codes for CASTQELGANYGYTF.